The 16 T cell receptor beta chains below all came from one sample that was sequenced in a study of blood T cell repertoires in COVID-19. TCRdb's copy holds only in-frame clones and misses some; the assay was immunoSEQ multiplex PCR. The sample carries roughly 250,000 clones, around 82% recorded once. The sequenced sample consisted of peripheral blood. The source of these receptors is a woman aged 80 or over with active or convalescent COVID-19.

The CDR3, as DNA: TGTGCCAGCAGCCGCATGACAGGGGGCTTTGAAAAACTGTTTTTT. Protein: CASSRMTGGFEKLFF. The gene calls are TRBV14 and TRBJ1-4, with 10 positions matching TRBD1. Germline CDR1 SGHDN, CDR2 FVKESK. The junction had 6 bases not matched to a gene; V was cut back by 4 bases and J by 7 bases. The CDR3 runs 15 residues.

J is TRBJ2-7 and V is TRBV6-5; D is possibly TRBD1 (6 bases). The CDR3 length is 13 residues. The V gene lost 8 bases and the J gene lost 5 bases, with 16 bases spanning the gap. The germline CDR1 and CDR2 sequences are MNHEY and SVGAGI. The CDR3 bases are TGTGCCAGCGGGGAACAGGGCGGCAACGAGCAGTACTTC. Its protein is CASGEQGGNEQYF.

The chain carries TRBV19 and TRBJ1-1; D is undetermined. CDR1 and CDR2 from the germline V gene are LNHDA and SQIVND (reference sequence). There are 16 residues in the CDR3. Trimming removed 5 bases from V and 1 base from J, with 17 bases in between. The CDR3 coding sequence is TGTGCCAGTAGTCCCCGAAGGACGGCGGGGAACACTGAAGCTTTCTTT. Its protein product is CASSPRRTAGNTEAFF.

In DNA, the CDR3 is TGTGCCAGCAGCGTAGCTACGACAAATTCTAACTATGGCTACACCTTC. This translates into CASSVATTNSNYGYTF. The rearrangement joins TRBV9 to TRBJ1-2, with D unresolved. Per the germline V gene, CDR1 is SGDLS and CDR2 is YYNGEE. The CDR3 has 16 residues. V lost 0 bases, J lost 0 bases, and 12 bases lay in between. The full variable domain, with the rest looked up from reference TRBV9 and TRBJ1-2, is DSGVTQTPKHLITATGQRVTLRCSPRSGDLSVYWYQQSLDQGLQFLIQYYNGEERAKGNILERFSAQQFPDLHSELNLSSLELGDSALYFCASSVATTNSNYGYTFGSGTRLTVV.

J is TRBJ1-3 and V is TRBV7-9, with 7 bases matching TRBD1. Germline V CDR1 and CDR2: SEHNR, FQNEAQ (reference sequence). The CDR3 extends over 15 amino acids. V lost 5 bases, J lost 2 bases, and 6 bases stayed unmatched. For the CDR3, the DNA is TGTGCCAGCAGCAAGGGACAGATGGCTGGAAACACCATATATTTT. As protein: CASSKGQMAGNTIYF.

The rearrangement joins TRBV5-8 to TRBJ1-1, with TRBD1 as a possible D gene (6 bases). The CDR3 extends over 14 amino acids. V was shortened by 4 bases and J by 0 bases, with 10 bases between the two germline ends. Germline loops: CDR1 SGHTS, CDR2 YDEGEE. As DNA, the CDR3 is TGTGCCAGCAGCCTGGGACATCTGAACACTGAAGCTTTCTTT. It is translated as CASSLGHLNTEAFF.

The chain couples TRBV2 to TRBJ1-5, with unresolved D. V was trimmed by 6 bases and J by 3 bases, leaving 9 bases between them. Germline-derived CDR1 and CDR2 are SNHLY and FYNNEI. The CDR3 runs to 13 residues. CDR3 bases: TGTGCCAGCAGCTCGGGAACCAATCAGCCCCAGCATTTT. Translation gives CASSSGTNQPQHF.

This chain joins TRBV11-2 and TRBJ2-1; 8 nucleotides line up with TRBD2. This CDR3 spans 19 amino acids. Per the germline V gene, CDR1 is SGHAT and CDR2 is FQNNGV. Trimming at V came to 6 bases and at J to 3 bases, leaving 19 bases not matched to a gene. DNA for the CDR3: TGTGCCAGCAGTTCGCCGGGACCCGGGAGGGGGACTAGCTACAATGAGCAGTTCTTC. It translates to CASSSPGPGRGTSYNEQFF.

The rearrangement uses TRBV9 and TRBJ2-3; TRBD2 matches at 10 bases. V lost 3 bases, J lost 2 bases, and 6 bases stayed unmatched. Germline assignment: CDR1 SGDLS and CDR2 YYNGEE. This CDR3 has 16 amino acids. CDR3 sequence reads: CASSGVAGGITDTQYF. The CDR3 DNA reads TGTGCCAGCAGCGGCGTAGCGGGAGGTATCACAGATACGCAGTATTTT. Combining the CDR3 with reference TRBV9 and TRBJ2-3 gives the whole variable domain DSGVTQTPKHLITATGQRVTLRCSPRSGDLSVYWYQQSLDQGLQFLIQYYNGEERAKGNILERFSAQQFPDLHSELNLSSLELGDSALYFCASSGVAGGITDTQYFGPGTRLTVL.

J is TRBJ2-7 and V is TRBV5-4; 11 bases fit TRBD2. The length of the CDR3 is 13 residues. V dropped 5 bases and J dropped 7; count of bases not matched to a gene: 5. Per the germline V gene, CDR1 is SGHNT and CDR2 is YYREEE (reference sequence). CDR3 amino acids: CASRQGLAGEQYF. The DNA for the CDR3 is TGTGCCAGCAGGCAAGGACTAGCGGGTGAGCAGTACTTC.

The rearrangement links TRBV29-1 to TRBJ2-3; D is undetermined. Per the germline V gene, CDR1 is SQVTM and CDR2 is ANQGSEA. V was clipped by 7 bases and J by 1 base, with 9 bases between them. The CDR3 length is 12 residues. CDR3 coding DNA: TGCAGCGGAGACGGAGGCACAGATACGCAGTATTTT. It encodes CSGDGGTDTQYF.

The rearrangement links TRBV7-8 to TRBJ1-3; TRBD1 is a possible D gene (5 bases). CDR1 is SGHVS and CDR2 is FQNEAQ in the germline V gene. The V end was cut by 5 bases, the J end by 0 bases, with 14 bases between. The CDR3 runs to 16 residues. For the CDR3, the DNA is TGTGCCAGCAGCACTCGAGACAGAAGCTCTGGAAACACCATATATTTT. It is translated as CASSTRDRSSGNTIYF.

J is TRBJ2-3 and V is TRBV11-2, with 13 bases fitting TRBD2. V trimming: 2 bases; J trimming: 6 bases; junction bases outside the gene matches: 8. The length of the CDR3 is 17 residues. Germline-derived CDR1 and CDR2 are SGHAT and FQNNGV. CDR3 in DNA: TGTGCCAGCAGCTTATGGACTAGCGGGGGATCATCGGATACGCAGTATTTT. Its translation is CASSLWTSGGSSDTQYF.

The gene calls are TRBV13 and TRBJ1-1; a weak D match, TRBD1 (5 bases). CDR3 length: 15 residues. V lost 2 bases to trimming and J lost 0 bases, with 10 bases between them. Germline assignment: CDR1 PRHDT and CDR2 FYEKMQ (reference sequence). The CDR3 region has the DNA TGTGCCAGCAGCTTAAGGCCCAGGGTGAACACTGAAGCTTTCTTT. Its translation: CASSLRPRVNTEAFF.

The V and J genes are TRBV3-1 (or the pseudogene TRBV3-2) and TRBJ1-6, with unresolved D. CDR3 length: 15 amino acids. In germline, CDR1 is LGHDT, CDR2 YNNKEL (reference sequence). The V gene lost 2 bases and the J gene lost 10 bases, with 15 bases spanning the gap. CDR3 DNA sequence: TGTGCCAGCAGCCAATTTAACTCGAGGAGCTCACCCCTCCACTTT. Residues: CASSQFNSRSSPLHF.

As for this clone: This specimen includes other DNA sequences encoding the same CDR3. CDR3 region: CASSAQGNEQFF. The CDR3 nucleotides read TGTGCCAGCAGTGCACAGGGTAATGAGCAGTTCTTC. The V call is TRBV6-4, the J call TRBJ2-1; the D gene is possibly TRBD1 (6 bases). The CDR3 loop spans 12 amino acids. V dropped 4 bases and J dropped 7 bases, with 8 bases sitting between them. Germline values: CDR1 MRHNA, CDR2 SNTAGT.